Presented here are 25 T cell receptor beta chains from one specimen sequenced in a study of T cells after posttransplantation cyclophosphamide (dated by TCRdb to 2016 to 2017). To count as naive, T cells had to be viable CD3+CD4+ or CD3+CD8+ cells with a CCR7+CD45RA+CD45RO-CD95-CD27+CD28+ profile. Library method: the immunoSEQ multiplex PCR assay. TCRdb stores this immuneACCESS table with in-frame sequences only. Part of the clones is absent; in the studies checked, under half of the shortfall reflects unresolved V genes, and no reason is known for the rest. In all, the sample holds about 19,000 clones, and 95% to 99% of those were seen once. The top ten clonotypes cover under 0.2% of the sample. Sequencing was carried out using naive CD4+ T cells sorted from PBMCs. These TCRs come from a middle-aged man in good health, CMV-negative, and a related stem cell transplant donor.

The J gene is TRBJ2-7, the V gene TRBV5-5, with D unclear. Germline CDR1 reads SGHKS; CDR2 reads YYEKEE (reference sequence). V lost 0 bases to trimming and J lost 4 bases, with 5 bases between them. CDR3 length equals 12 residues. CDR3 DNA sequence: TGTGCCAGCAGCTTGGGAGAGTACGAGCAGTACTTC. It codes for CASSLGEYEQYF.

V gene TRBV13 combines with J gene TRBJ2-5; D call uncertain. The length of the CDR3 is 13 residues. Trimming removed 2 bases from V and 5 bases from J, with 9 bases in between. Germline assignment: CDR1 PRHDT and CDR2 FYEKMQ (reference sequence). The CDR3 reads CASSLRSGETQYF. The CDR3 DNA reads as TGTGCCAGCAGCTTACGTTCCGGGGAGACCCAGTACTTC.

The sample holds one count of this clone. The chain is built from TRBV7-2 and TRBJ1-5, with D maybe TRBD1 (6 bases). The V end was cut by 1 base, the J end by 3 bases, with 13 bases between. This CDR3 has 16 amino acids. Germline V gene lookup returns CDR1 SGHTA and CDR2 FQGNSA. Written as DNA, the CDR3 is TGTGCCAGCAGCTTAGTAGCCGGACAGCCCAATCAGCCCCAGCATTTT. It is translated as CASSLVAGQPNQPQHF.

This clone was recorded a few times. V gene TRBV19 combines with J gene TRBJ2-2, with TRBD2 matching over 7 bases. Germline lookup yields CDR1 LNHDA and CDR2 SQIVND (reference sequence). The CDR3 length is 18 residues. With V trimmed by 2 bases and J by 0 bases, 9 bases remained unmatched. DNA for the CDR3: TGTGCCAGTAGTATAAGGCCCTGGGCGGGAGCGAACACCGGGGAGCTGTTTTTT. Its translation is CASSIRPWAGANTGELFF.

V and J are TRBV20-1 and TRBJ1-2, with no clear D. This CDR3 has 11 residues. Trimming left V 2 bases short and J 8 bases short, with 9 bases between. Germline V gene sequence: CDR1 DFQATT, CDR2 SNEGSKA (reference sequence). The CDR3 DNA reads as TGCAGTGCTAGAAACCCTGGCGGCTACACCTTC. This encodes CSARNPGGYTF.

The J gene is TRBJ1-2, the V gene TRBV4-2, with TRBD1 matching 7 bases. Germline V gene lookup returns CDR1 LGHNA and CDR2 YNFKEQ. Unmatched junction bases numbered 3, after V lost 4 bases and J lost 7 bases. The CDR3 consists of 12 residues. DNA for the CDR3: TGTGCCAGCAGCCCGGGGACAGCTGGCTACACCTTC. It yields the protein CASSPGTAGYTF.

The genes are TRBV7-8 and TRBJ1-5; D is undetermined. The V end was cut by 5 bases, the J end by 6 bases, with 17 bases between. CDR1 is SGHVS and CDR2 is FQNEAQ in the germline V gene. This CDR3 has 15 residues. The CDR3 reads CASSKLYGRSQPQHF. The CDR3 DNA is TGTGCCAGCAGCAAGCTCTATGGTCGGAGTCAGCCCCAGCATTTT.

The V gene is TRBV28, the J gene TRBJ2-3, with 7 bases lining up with TRBD2. The J segment lost 2 bases and the V segment lost 11 bases, leaving 10 bases of the junction unmatched. Germline CDR1 and CDR2: MDHEN and SYDVKM. This CDR3 comprises 14 residues. CDR3 sequence: CAGSQAGYTDTQYF. CDR3 nucleotides: TGTGCCGGTTCTCAAGCGGGATACACAGATACGCAGTATTTT.

This clone was observed once. The V gene is TRBV29-1, the J gene TRBJ2-1; a possible D gene is TRBD1 (5 bases). Trimming removed 7 bases from V and 3 bases from J, with 10 bases in between. CDR3 length equals 12 residues. Looked up from germline, CDR1 is SQVTM and CDR2 is ANQGSEA. CDR3 residues: CSARTSYNEQFF. Here the CDR3 DNA reads TGCAGCGCGCGGACAAGCTACAATGAGCAGTTCTTC.

The CDR3 is CASSLDSHSSGNTIYF. CDR3 coding DNA: TGTGCCAGCAGCTTAGACAGCCATAGCTCTGGAAACACCATATATTTT. This sequence joins TRBV5-6 and TRBJ1-3, with TRBD1 as a possible D gene (5 bases). The ends were cut back, 2 bases at V and 0 bases at J, with 12 bases in the middle. Germline V gene data show CDR1 as SGHDT and CDR2 as YYEEEE. This CDR3 contains 16 residues. Full variable domain (missing parts from reference TRBV5-6 and TRBJ1-3): DAGVTQSPTHLIKTRGQQVTLRCSPKSGHDTVSWYQQALGQGPQFIFQYYEEEERQRGNFPDRFSGHQFPNYSSELNVNALLLGDSALYLCASSLDSHSSGNTIYFGEGSWLTVV.

The V gene is TRBV5-4, the J gene TRBJ2-5; TRBD2 matches at 8 bases. Germline assignment: CDR1 SGHNT and CDR2 YYREEE (reference sequence). This CDR3 spans 14 amino acids. The J segment lost 5 bases and the V segment lost 2 bases, leaving 5 bases of the junction unmatched. CDR3 in DNA: TGTGCCAGCAGCTTAAAGCGGGGGCGGGAGACCCAGTACTTC. This gives the protein CASSLKRGRETQYF. The complete variable domain, with remaining parts taken from reference TRBV5-4 and TRBJ2-5, reads ETGVTQSPTHLIKTRGQQVTLRCSSQSGHNTVSWYQQALGQGPQFIFQYYREEENGRGNFPPRFSGLQFPNYSSELNVNALELDDSALYLCASSLKRGRETQYFGPGTRLLVL.

V and J are TRBV7-2 and TRBJ2-3; 12 positions agree with TRBD2. The CDR3 consists of 16 residues. J gave up 4 bases and V 5 bases, and 7 bases lay outside the gene matches. Germline loops: CDR1 SGHTA, CDR2 FQGNSA. The DNA for the CDR3 is TGTGCCAGCAGCCCCCGCCTAGCGGGAGGGCCAGATACGCAGTATTTT. Encoded protein: CASSPRLAGGPDTQYF.

The genes are TRBV14 and TRBJ1-1; D call uncertain. Germline V CDR1 and CDR2: SGHDN, FVKESK. The CDR3 runs to 13 residues. Trimming stripped 4 bases from V and 3 bases from J, with 9 bases between. Written as DNA, the CDR3 is TGTGCCAGCAGCCCCACGGGGTACACTGAAGCTTTCTTT. Its translation is CASSPTGYTEAFF.

This clone showed up just once. The CDR3 here is CASSFSGDQPQHF. DNA for the CDR3: TGTGCCAGTAGTTTCTCAGGGGATCAGCCCCAGCATTTT. This chain connects TRBV19 to TRBJ1-5; tentative D call: TRBD1 (6 bases). Germline CDR1 reads LNHDA; CDR2 reads SQIVND (reference sequence). The CDR3 is 13 residues long. V gave up 5 bases and J gave up 5 bases, with 10 bases separating them.

Written as DNA, the CDR3 is TGCGCCAGCAGTGCGCGCCGGGAGCCGTCCGAGCAGTACTTC. This gives the protein CASSARREPSEQYF. The chain carries TRBV10-1 and TRBJ2-7; perhaps TRBD2 as D (6 bases). The CDR3 contains 14 residues. CDR1 is WNHNN and CDR2 is SYGVQD in the germline V gene (reference sequence). V was cut by 4 bases and J by 6 bases, with 16 bases left in between.

The DNA for the CDR3 is TGTGCCTGGAGTGTGCGCGGGAGCACAGATACGCAGTATTTT. Its protein product is CAWSVRGSTDTQYF. The genes are TRBV30 and TRBJ2-3, with D possibly TRBD2 on 5 matching bases. In germline, CDR1 is GTSNPN, CDR2 SVGIG (reference sequence). The CDR3 length is 14 residues. The ends were cut back, 0 bases at V and 0 bases at J, with 7 bases in the middle.

This chain connects TRBV7-3 to TRBJ1-1; 7 bases are shared with TRBD1. The length of the CDR3 is 14 residues. CDR1 SGHTA and CDR2 FQGTGA come from the germline V gene. V shed 3 bases and J 4 bases; nucleotides not matched to a gene: 5. The CDR3 sequence is CASSFRQGSTEAFF. The CDR3 DNA is TGTGCCAGCAGCTTTCGACAGGGAAGCACTGAAGCTTTCTTT. The whole variable domain, remainder taken from reference TRBV7-3 and TRBJ1-1, is GAGVSQTPSNKVTEKGKYVELRCDPISGHTALYWYRQSLGQGPEFLIYFQGTGAADDSGLPNDRFFAVRPEGSVSTLKIQRTERGDSAVYLCASSFRQGSTEAFFGQGTRLTVV.

CDR3 nucleotides: TGTGCCTGGAGTGTACTAAGCGGGAGGGGTGAGCAGTTCTTC. This translates into CAWSVLSGRGEQFF. The V and J genes are TRBV30 and TRBJ2-1, with 10 nucleotides matching TRBD2. V dropped 0 bases and J dropped 9; count of bases not matched to a gene: 5. This CDR3 has 14 residues. In germline, CDR1 is GTSNPN, CDR2 SVGIG (reference sequence). Full variable domain (outside the CDR3, taken from reference TRBV30 and TRBJ2-1): SQTIHQWPATLVQPVGSPLSLECTVEGTSNPNLYWYRQAAGRGLQLLFYSVGIGQISSEVPQNLSASRPQDRQFILSSKKLLLSDSGFYLCAWSVLSGRGEQFFGPGTRLTVL.

The gene calls are TRBV18 and TRBJ2-1; D might be TRBD1 (5 bases). V was shortened by 3 bases and J by 5 bases, with 8 bases between the two germline ends. Germline assignment: CDR1 KGHSH and CDR2 LQKENI. The CDR3 extends over 13 amino acids. The CDR3 nucleotides are TGTGCCAGCTCACCGGGGCAGAACAATGAGCAGTTCTTC. Encoded protein: CASSPGQNNEQFF.

V and J are TRBV4-2 and TRBJ1-1, with 7 nucleotides matching TRBD1. CDR3 length: 14 amino acids. In germline, CDR1 is LGHNA, CDR2 YNFKEQ. The junction had 6 bases not matched to a gene; V was cut back by 4 bases and J by 4 bases. In DNA, the CDR3 is TGTGCCAGCAGCCCCCACCACAGGGGCACTGAAGCTTTCTTT. Translating gives CASSPHHRGTEAFF.

The chain is built from TRBV11-2 and TRBJ1-3; D possibly corresponds to TRBD1 (5 bases). The CDR3 sequence is 14 residues long. Germline V gene data show CDR1 as SGHAT and CDR2 as FQNNGV. The V end lost 3 bases, the J end lost 9 bases, and 15 bases lay between the germline ends. CDR3 loop: CASSFSGGGATIYF. The CDR3 bases are TGTGCCAGCAGCTTCTCCGGGGGAGGAGCCACCATATATTTT.

This sequence joins TRBV5-4 and TRBJ2-3, with TRBD2 matching 12 bases. Germline loops: CDR1 SGHNT, CDR2 YYREEE (reference sequence). The CDR3 consists of 16 residues. The ends lost 4 bases at V and 2 bases at J; junction bases unmatched: 5. This chain's CDR3 is CASSRRTSGITDTQYF. CDR3 nucleotide sequence: TGTGCCAGCAGCCGTAGGACTAGCGGGATCACAGATACGCAGTATTTT.

This sequence joins TRBV5-1 and TRBJ2-2, with 9 bases that match TRBD2. CDR3 length equals 17 residues. Germline loops: CDR1 SGHRS, CDR2 YFSETQ. Trimming at V came to 5 bases and at J to 5 bases, leaving 13 bases not matched to a gene. The CDR3 DNA sequence: TGCGCCAGCAGATCTGCCGGCGGGAGGGCAGGGACCGGGGAGCTGTTTTTT. Amino acid sequence: CASRSAGGRAGTGELFF.

The gene calls are TRBV6-5 and TRBJ2-7; 8 bases are shared with TRBD1. The CDR3 is made up of 15 amino acids. The trim removed 5 bases at V and 2 bases at J, leaving 8 bases unmatched. Per germline, CDR1 MNHEY and CDR2 SVGAGI. DNA of the CDR3: TGTGCCAGCAGTCTAGACAGGGGATCCCCCTACGAGCAGTACTTC. This translates into CASSLDRGSPYEQYF.

This clone has only a few counts. CDR3 amino acids: CASSRLQGQGYTF. The CDR3 nucleotides read TGCGCCAGCAGCCGTCTGCAGGGGCAGGGCTACACCTTC. The chain recombines TRBV5-1 with TRBJ1-2; perhaps TRBD1 as D (6 bases). Germline V gives CDR1 SGHRS, CDR2 YFSETQ. The V gene lost 4 bases and the J gene lost 8 bases, with 15 bases spanning the gap. The CDR3 spans 13 residues.